This T cell receptor beta chain originates from a study of blood T cell repertoires in COVID-19. Germline lookup yields CDR1 SGHNT and CDR2 YENEEA. The CDR3 is 13 amino acids. Trimming took off 3 bases at V and 4 bases at J, with 7 bases between the two ends. Sequencing used immunoSEQ multiplex PCR; TCRdb keeps in-frame clones, though not all of them. The sample holds a few hundred thousand clones; around 82% are singletons and the top ten take roughly 0.94%. V gene TRBV11-3 combines with J gene TRBJ1-3, with D perhaps matching TRBD1 (5 bases). The TCR was taken from a human donor with COVID-19, enrolled during active disease. The donor label of this sample is uncertain. Specimen: peripheral blood. CDR3 in amino acids: CASSLHRGNTIYF. CDR3 sequence (DNA): TGTGCCAGCAGCTTGCACAGGGGAAACACCATATATTTT. The full variable domain, in which reference TRBV11-3 and TRBJ1-3 provide the parts outside the CDR3, is EAGVVQSPRYKIIEKKQPVAFWCNPISGHNTLYWYLQNLGQGPELLIRYENEEAVDDSQLPKDRFSAERLKGVDSTLKIQPAELGDSAVYLCASSLHRGNTIYFGEGSWLTVV.